There are a few counts of the clone carrying this T cell receptor (beta chain). This sample stems from a study of Graves' ophthalmopathy and Graves' hyperthyroidism. Germline values: CDR1 SGHDN, CDR2 FVKESK. The CDR3 consists of 11 residues. The germline V and J ends were trimmed by 2 bases and 5 bases, with 4 bases remaining between them. Amplifying from RNA transcripts, the study obtained TCR beta CDR3 regions. RT-PCR with HTBI primers came first, then second-round multiplex PCR. A single record per CDR3 protein comes from TCRdb applying MiXCR to the multiplex PCR reads. The sample has just over 600,000 distinct CDR3 sequences, about 24% seen once.

This clonotype originated in a woman aged 18-30 years with stable Graves' hyperthyroidism. Some clones in this sample may be carry-over from other donors' samples. This chain links TRBV14 with TRBJ2-7; D is unclear. The sequencing sample was made of peripheral blood. This CDR3 is CASSQLHEQYF. As DNA, the CDR3 is TGTGCCAGCAGCCAACTCCACGAGCAGTACTTC.